The TCR beta chain under discussion was sequenced for a study of CXCR3-negative and CXCR3-positive naive CD8 T cells (dated by TCRdb to between 2018 and 2021). Regarding the research as a whole: In total, about 135 million TRB reads were obtained, or roughly 1.5 +/- 0.3 million reads per library. The diversity and physicochemical repertoire analyses included fewer than twelve donors pooled from two independent experiments. The TRBV-TRBJ cluster analysis covered naive subsets from about 5 donors and memory cells from 3 donors. Study-wide conclusions, independent of this receptor: Because CXCR3 expression was partially decreased after cryopreservation, freshly isolated PBMCs were used for most assays. Because surface CD5, which is linked to self-reactivity in mice, was comparable between the naive subsets, TCR interaction strength was also inferred from the physicochemical properties of TRB CDR3s. Both naive subsets had comparably high repertoire diversity, while memory CD8+ T cells had much lower repertoire diversity. Compared with CXCR3-negative naive cells, CXCR3-positive naive cells had TRB CDR3s with higher hydrophobicity (lower Kidera factor 4), lower energy, and higher strength and volume indices. Naive CXCR3-negative and CXCR3-positive cells from the same donor showed similar TRBV-TRBJ usage, whereas memory cells showed distinct patterns.

In regard to this clonotype: Its specific antigen is unknown.

For every CD8+ T cell subset, some 310,000 cells were flow-sorted straight into RLT lysis buffer, and each subset was sorted in triplicate. To keep memory contaminants out, a stringent definition of naive CD8+ T cells was applied: CD45RO-CCR7+CD27+CD95-. Standard density gradient centrifugation was used to isolate peripheral blood mononuclear cells from buffy coats. A FACSAria III was used to flow-sort naive CXCR3-negative and CXCR3-positive CD8+ T cells. Total RNA was extracted from sorted cells with an RNeasy Mini Kit. CDR1 and CDR2 (DFQATT, SNEGSKA) derive from the germline V gene (reference sequence). Taken from cysteine to phenylalanine, the CDR3 has 15 residues. The DNA sequence is not available. Instrument on record: NextSeq 550. The Human TCR Profiling Kit (MiLaboratory) was used to prepare UMI-labeled 5' RACE TRB cDNA libraries. cDNA synthesis used the entire amount of extracted RNA, and PCR amplification then used the entire amount of cDNA produced. Libraries were prepared in parallel with an identical number of PCR cycles. Turning to the authors' computational methods: With a requirement of at least two reads per UMI, MIGEC and MiXCR extracted about 50,000 +/- 10,000 unique UMI-labeled TRB cDNA molecules per library. An average of about 40,000 +/- 10,000 functional in-frame TRB CDR3 nucleotide clonotypes without stop codons was found per library. Diversity metrics, including normalized Shannon-Wiener and Chao1, were computed in VDJtools after downsampling to 5000 UMI-labeled TRB molecules per sample. For the central five CDR3 residues, VDJtools calculated physicochemical properties weighted by clonotype size, namely interaction energy, strength, volume and Kidera factor 4. TCRdb reprocessed the reads, so every CDR3 protein sequence counts as one entry and DNA is not shown. The V and J calls here are based on TCRdb, not the publication. The table for this sample records fewer than 90,000 distinct CDR3 sequences. In total, the top ten clones hold around 0.58% of the sample.

The V and J segments used are TRBV20-1 and TRBJ2-7; TCRdb proposes TRBD2, but this gene call is untestable without DNA. The material sequenced was naive CXCR3+ CD8+ T cells from blood. Sample cell subset or site, as interpreted from the label and publication: CD45RO-CCR7+CD27+CD95- naive CD8+ T cells expressing CXCR3 (TNR3+). This receptor was identified in a human donor in good health. Some clones in this sample may be carry-over from other donors' samples. The CDR3 region: CSARADGTSPYEQYF.